This is a list of T cell receptor beta chains from one sample in a study of CD8 T cells in Susac syndrome. TCRdb re-called the immunoSEQ multiplex PCR reads with MiXCR, one entry per CDR3 protein. The sample records about 150,000 distinct CDR3 sequences, about 95% being singletons. The sample consisted of CD4+ T cells from PBMCs. These TCRs come from a human donor with Susac syndrome. Each CDR3 is given with its conserved first and last residue. The D gene is left open where the match is weak. Part of the rows lack a size; the others show once, few, many or a class for expanded clones.

V gene	D gene	clone size	J gene	CDR3 protein	CDR3 DNA
TRBV5-6	TRBD1	.	TRBJ2-2	CASSFPQGANTGELFF	TGTGCCAGCAGCTTCCCGCAGGGGGCGAACACCGGGGAGCTGTTTTTT
TRBV6-1	TRBD1	.	TRBJ1-5	CASNPTGSNQPQHF	TGTGCCAGCAACCCGACAGGGAGCAATCAGCCCCAGCATTTT
TRBV20-1	.	.	TRBJ1-5	CSARSDNSNQPQHF	TGCAGTGCTAGATCGGACAATAGCAATCAGCCCCAGCATTTT
TRBV5-1	.	.	TRBJ1-4	CASSLKGLDEKLFF	TGCGCCAGCAGCTTGAAGGGATTGGATGAAAAACTGTTTTTT
TRBV12-3/TRBV12-4	.	few	TRBJ2-1	CASSFPGYNEQFF	TGTGCCAGCAGTTTCCCAGGGTACAATGAGCAGTTCTTC
TRBV7-2	TRBD1	.	TRBJ1-5	CASSPRTGDNQPQHF	TGTGCCAGCAGCCCTAGGACAGGAGACAATCAGCCCCAGCATTTT
TRBV2	TRBD1	.	TRBJ1-2	CASSPTGIGGYTF	TGTGCCAGCAGTCCGACAGGGATCGGGGGCTACACCTTC
TRBV6-4	.	.	TRBJ2-1	CASSDSNRDNEQFF	TGTGCCAGCAGTGACTCGAACAGGGACAATGAGCAGTTCTTC
TRBV7-8	TRBD1	.	TRBJ2-3	CASSHGEGAPAQYF	TGTGCCAGCAGCCACGGCGAGGGGGCCCCCGCGCAGTATTTT
TRBV9	TRBD2	.	TRBJ2-7	CASSVDRGTRVYF	TGTGCCAGCAGCGTAGATCGTGGGACTAGGGTTTACTTC
TRBV20-1	.	.	TRBJ1-5	CSARPPLDKRNQPQHF	TGCAGTGCTAGGCCCCCCCTTGACAAGCGCAATCAGCCCCAGCATTTT
TRBV2	.	.	TRBJ2-2	CASRETGSFAGELFF	TGTGCCAGCAGGGAAACAGGGTCTTTCGCCGGGGAGCTGTTTTTT
TRBV29-1	.	.	TRBJ1-4	CSVALGEKLFF	TGCAGCGTTGCCCTAGGGGAAAAACTGTTTTTT
TRBV9	.	.	TRBJ2-7	CASSVAREGEQYF	TGTGCCAGCAGCGTTGCCAGGGAAGGCGAGCAGTACTTC
TRBV5-1	TRBD1	.	TRBJ2-3	CASGRQGNVEDTQYF	TGCGCCAGCGGAAGACAGGGAAATGTCGAGGATACGCAGTATTTT
TRBV29-1	.	.	TRBJ1-5	CSVEDPNQPQHF	TGCAGCGTTGAAGATCCCAATCAGCCCCAGCATTTT
TRBV29-1	TRBD1	once	TRBJ1-6	CSVVRTSTRTGGRLDRNSPLHF	TGCAGCGTTGTTCGTACCTCTACAAGGACAGGGGGCAGGCTCGATAGGAATTCACCCCTCCACTTT
TRBV9	TRBD2	.	TRBJ2-5	CASSVGERGAQETQYF	TGTGCCAGCAGCGTAGGTGAGCGGGGGGCCCAAGAGACCCAGTACTTC
TRBV20-1	.	.	TRBJ1-1	CSARKTMNTEAFF	TGCAGTGCTAGGAAGACAATGAACACTGAAGCTTTCTTT
TRBV10-3	.	.	TRBJ2-7	CAISESGAEGEQYF	TGTGCCATCAGTGAGTCCGGGGCCGAGGGCGAGCAGTACTTC
TRBV7-9	.	.	TRBJ2-4	CASSPPGKNIQYF	TGTGCCAGCAGCCCGCCCGGGAAAAACATTCAGTACTTC
TRBV29-1	.	.	TRBJ1-5	CSVEAGSNQPQHF	TGCAGCGTTGAAGCAGGTAGCAATCAGCCCCAGCATTTT
TRBV9	.	.	TRBJ1-3	CASGGQLSGNTIYF	TGTGCCAGCGGAGGACAGCTCTCTGGAAACACCATATATTTT
TRBV4-1	TRBD1	.	TRBJ2-7	CASSQDRDRGNEQYF	TGCGCCAGCAGCCAAGATCGGGACAGGGGTAACGAGCAGTACTTC
TRBV7-9	TRBD2	once	TRBJ2-7	CASSSTSGREQYF	TGTGCCAGCAGTTCGACTAGCGGCAGGGAGCAGTACTTC
TRBV19	.	.	TRBJ2-7	CASSPGGYYEQYF	TGTGCCAGTAGTCCGGGCGGCTACTACGAGCAGTACTTC
TRBV9	.	.	TRBJ2-7	CASSGRDWTYEQYF	TGTGCCAGCAGCGGCCGGGATTGGACCTACGAGCAGTACTTC
TRBV3-1	.	.	TRBJ1-4	CASSYQGNGEKLFF	TGTGCCAGCAGCTACCAGGGGAACGGCGAAAAACTGTTTTTT
TRBV5-6	TRBD1	.	TRBJ2-4	CASSRQGETKNIQYF	TGTGCCAGCAGCCGCCAGGGGGAGACCAAAAACATTCAGTACTTC
TRBV5-6	TRBD1	.	TRBJ1-1	CASSLDRDGEAFF	TGTGCCAGCAGCCTGGACAGGGATGGTGAAGCTTTCTTT
TRBV20-1	TRBD2	.	TRBJ2-1	CSASSRGGRSGGYNEQFF	TGCAGTGCTTCGTCAAGGGGCGGCCGGAGCGGGGGCTACAATGAGCAGTTCTTC
TRBV12-3/TRBV12-4	.	.	TRBJ2-7	CASSRAGQVFVEQYF	TGTGCCAGCAGTCGTGCGGGGCAGGTTTTTGTAGAGCAGTACTTC
TRBV12-3/TRBV12-4	.	.	TRBJ2-3	CASSPPSGADTQYF	TGTGCCAGCAGTCCCCCATCAGGGGCAGATACGCAGTATTTT
TRBV18	.	.	TRBJ1-5	CASSPPTANNQPQHF	TGTGCCAGCTCACCACCGACCGCGAACAATCAGCCCCAGCATTTT
TRBV6-5	.	.	TRBJ1-2	CASRETAQYGYTF	TGTGCCAGCAGGGAGACCGCGCAATATGGCTACACCTTC